This is a list of T cell receptor beta chains from one sample in a study of blood T cell repertoires in COVID-19. Measured with immunoSEQ multiplex PCR; TCRdb has only the in-frame clones, and not every one. The table has about 430,000 clones, 80% to 90% seen once. Sequenced: PBMCs or T cells enriched from blood (not recorded which). Receptor source: a man aged 30-40 years who had recovered from COVID-19. CDR3s include the opening cysteine and the closing phenylalanine or tryptophan. Each record gives: J gene, clone size, CDR3 length, D gene, V gene, CDR3 protein, CDR3 DNA. The D gene is left open where the match is weak. Not every row has a clone size; where given, it reads once, few, many or a size class.

j_call: TRBJ2-2
clone_size: .
cdr3_length: 16
d_call: TRBD1
v_call: TRBV5-1
cdr3_aa: CASSLGQGVFTGELFF
cdr3_nt: TGCGCCAGCAGCTTAGGCCAGGGGGTTTTCACCGGGGAGCTGTTTTTT

j_call: TRBJ1-3
clone_size: .
cdr3_length: 14
d_call: TRBD1
v_call: TRBV5-1
cdr3_aa: CASRSGGSGNTIYF
cdr3_nt: TGCGCCAGCAGATCAGGGGGCTCTGGAAACACCATATATTTT

j_call: TRBJ2-2
clone_size: once
cdr3_length: 17
d_call: .
v_call: TRBV5-6
cdr3_aa: CASSLTFGASGTGELFF
cdr3_nt: TGTGCCAGCAGCCTGACGTTTGGAGCGTCGGGCACCGGGGAGCTGTTTTTT

j_call: TRBJ2-1
clone_size: .
cdr3_length: 15
d_call: .
v_call: TRBV11-3
cdr3_aa: CASSLGLSSYNEQFF
cdr3_nt: TGTGCCAGCAGCTTAGGACTCAGCTCCTACAATGAGCAGTTCTTC

j_call: TRBJ2-2
clone_size: .
cdr3_length: 19
d_call: TRBD2
v_call: TRBV27
cdr3_aa: CASSPFLERGMSGTGELFF
cdr3_nt: TGTGCCAGCAGTCCCTTTTTAGAGCGGGGTATGTCGGGGACCGGGGAGCTGTTTTTT

j_call: TRBJ2-1
clone_size: .
cdr3_length: 15
d_call: TRBD2
v_call: TRBV6-1
cdr3_aa: CASSGTGTKRNEQFF
cdr3_nt: TGTGCCAGCAGTGGTACCGGGACTAAACGCAATGAGCAGTTCTTC

j_call: TRBJ1-2
clone_size: few
cdr3_length: 14
d_call: .
v_call: TRBV19
cdr3_aa: CASSPPAGLAGYTF
cdr3_nt: TGTGCCAGTAGTCCGCCGGCAGGGCTTGCTGGCTACACCTTC

j_call: TRBJ2-7
clone_size: .
cdr3_length: 12
d_call: .
v_call: TRBV29-1
cdr3_aa: CSVGGSIYEQYF
cdr3_nt: TGCAGCGTTGGAGGATCTATCTACGAGCAGTACTTC

j_call: TRBJ2-7
clone_size: .
cdr3_length: 13
d_call: TRBD1
v_call: TRBV27
cdr3_aa: CASSLGQDYEQYF
cdr3_nt: TGTGCCAGCAGTCTAGGACAGGATTACGAGCAGTACTTC

j_call: TRBJ1-1
clone_size: .
cdr3_length: 18
d_call: TRBD1
v_call: TRBV18
cdr3_aa: CASSPSVPGQGLGTEAFF
cdr3_nt: TGTGCCAGCTCACCCTCGGTCCCGGGACAGGGATTGGGCACTGAAGCTTTCTTT

j_call: TRBJ2-2
clone_size: .
cdr3_length: 15
d_call: TRBD2
v_call: TRBV2
cdr3_aa: CATGELAGNTGELFF
cdr3_nt: TGTGCCACAGGGGAACTAGCGGGAAACACCGGGGAGCTGTTTTTT

j_call: TRBJ1-5
clone_size: .
cdr3_length: 15
d_call: .
v_call: TRBV27
cdr3_aa: CASRTGHNSNQPQHF
cdr3_nt: TGTGCCAGCAGAACGGGACACAATAGCAATCAGCCCCAGCATTTT

j_call: TRBJ2-3
clone_size: .
cdr3_length: 13
d_call: .
v_call: TRBV12-3/TRBV12-4
cdr3_aa: CASSFEAVNTQYF
cdr3_nt: TGTGCCAGCAGTTTTGAGGCCGTGAATACGCAGTATTTT

j_call: TRBJ2-7
clone_size: .
cdr3_length: 14
d_call: TRBD2
v_call: TRBV6-5
cdr3_aa: CASGKRAGGNEQYF
cdr3_nt: TGTGCCAGCGGAAAGAGGGCGGGAGGGAACGAGCAGTACTTC

j_call: TRBJ1-1
clone_size: .
cdr3_length: 14
d_call: .
v_call: TRBV5-5
cdr3_aa: CASSLTGRDTEAFF
cdr3_nt: TGTGCCAGCAGCTTGACGGGAAGGGACACTGAAGCTTTCTTT

j_call: TRBJ2-2
clone_size: .
cdr3_length: 16
d_call: TRBD2
v_call: TRBV7-2
cdr3_aa: CASSAHSGSGTGELFF
cdr3_nt: TGTGCCAGCAGCGCCCATAGCGGGAGCGGAACCGGGGAGCTGTTTTTT

j_call: TRBJ2-7
clone_size: .
cdr3_length: 16
d_call: TRBD1
v_call: TRBV28
cdr3_aa: CASRVPSGTGAYEQYF
cdr3_nt: TGTGCCAGCAGAGTCCCCTCCGGGACAGGGGCCTACGAGCAGTACTTC

j_call: TRBJ1-2
clone_size: few
cdr3_length: 14
d_call: .
v_call: TRBV28
cdr3_aa: CARLRDKNNYGYTF
cdr3_nt: TGTGCCAGGCTCCGGGACAAGAATAACTATGGCTACACCTTC

j_call: TRBJ2-7
clone_size: .
cdr3_length: 16
d_call: .
v_call: TRBV27
cdr3_aa: CASSSASGNTLGEQYF
cdr3_nt: TGTGCCAGCAGTTCTGCAAGCGGCAACACCTTGGGGGAGCAGTACTTC

j_call: TRBJ1-1
clone_size: .
cdr3_length: 12
d_call: .
v_call: TRBV29-1
cdr3_aa: CSVEGQWAEAFF
cdr3_nt: TGCAGCGTTGAAGGACAGTGGGCTGAAGCTTTCTTT